This T cell receptor (beta chain) was identified in a study of blood T cell repertoires in COVID-19. Whole-study context: Spain, Italy and the United States supplied samples that represented acute and convalescent COVID-19. PBMCs, B-cell-depleted T cells, or T cells provided the cDNA or gDNA that made up the material.

Methods used by the authors: The authors estimated nucleated cell counts from reference gene primer amplification. Using immunoSEQ multiplex PCR, the repertoire was profiled, and TCRdb retains in-frame clones only, with some absent. V and J calls and clone size are those listed in that table; D and trimming were worked out from the DNA. Of a few hundred thousand clones in the sample, approximately 92% were seen once. This clone showed up just a few times. The germline gives CDR1 MNHEY, CDR2 SVGAGI. The length of the CDR3 is 15 residues. V lost 0 bases and J lost 7, with 15 bases in between. Sequencing was done on a sample of peripheral blood. This clonotype was obtained from a woman aged 40 to 50 who had recovered from COVID-19. The V gene is TRBV6-5, the J gene TRBJ1-1; weak D call: TRBD1 (5 bases). The CDR3 region is CASSYSGQGSFEAFF. The CDR3 DNA is TGTGCCAGCAGTTACTCGGGGCAGGGATCGTTTGAAGCTTTCTTT.